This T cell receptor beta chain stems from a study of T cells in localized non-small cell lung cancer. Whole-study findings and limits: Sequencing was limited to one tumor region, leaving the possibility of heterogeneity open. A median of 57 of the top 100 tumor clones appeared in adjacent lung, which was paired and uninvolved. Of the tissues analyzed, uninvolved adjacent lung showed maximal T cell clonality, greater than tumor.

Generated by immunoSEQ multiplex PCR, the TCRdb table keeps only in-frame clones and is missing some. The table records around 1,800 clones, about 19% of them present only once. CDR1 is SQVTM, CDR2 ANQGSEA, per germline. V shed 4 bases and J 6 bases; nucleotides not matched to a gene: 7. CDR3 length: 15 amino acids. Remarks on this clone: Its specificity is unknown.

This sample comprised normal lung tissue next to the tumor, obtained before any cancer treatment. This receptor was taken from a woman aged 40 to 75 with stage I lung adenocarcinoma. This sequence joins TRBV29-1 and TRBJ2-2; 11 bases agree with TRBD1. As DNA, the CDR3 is TGCAGCGTTGTCGCCCGGGACAGGGGGGCCGGGGAGCTGTTTTTT. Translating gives CSVVARDRGAGELFF.